This is a list of T cell receptor beta chains from one sample in a study of blood T cell repertoires in COVID-19. TCRdb's table, derived via immunoSEQ multiplex PCR, lists solely in-frame clones and lacks some. The top ten hold approximately 1.5% of the sample, which has about 66,000 clones, around nine tenths seen once. Sequencing used peripheral blood. All receptors come from a man in his sixties with acute or convalescent COVID-19. Each CDR3 is given with its conserved first and last residue. D genes are given only for firm matches. Expanded clones get a size class; other rows say once, few or many, or leave the size out.

J | size | D | V | CDR3 | DNA
TRBJ1-6 | NA | NA | TRBV7-2 | CASKIQGSYNSPLHF | TGTGCCAGCAAAATACAGGGTTCCTATAATTCACCCCTCCACTTT
TRBJ2-3 | NA | NA | TRBV10-3 | CAISARSAGALRASGTDTQYF | TGTGCCATCAGTGCACGTTCGGCGGGGGCCCTGAGGGCATCGGGTACAGATACGCAGTATTTT
TRBJ1-6 | once | NA | TRBV2 | CASRAPSYNSPLHF | TGTGCCAGCAGGGCTCCAAGCTATAATTCACCCCTCCACTTT
TRBJ2-3 | once | NA | TRBV9 | CASSVVVGMGPDTQYF | TGTGCCAGCAGCGTAGTCGTGGGGATGGGGCCAGATACGCAGTATTTT
TRBJ1-6 | NA | NA | TRBV6-4 | CASSAAYNSPLHF | TGTGCCAGCAGTGCCGCCTATAATTCACCCCTCCACTTT
TRBJ2-7 | once | NA | TRBV3-1/TRBV3-2 | CASSQVPYEQYF | TGTGCCAGCAGCCAAGTCCCATACGAGCAGTACTTC
TRBJ2-1 | NA | TRBD2 | TRBV14 | CASSRRTSYNEQFF | TGTGCCAGCAGCCGAAGGACTAGCTACAATGAGCAGTTCTTC
TRBJ1-1 | NA | NA | TRBV7-3 | CASSLNPGMNTEAFF | TGTGCCAGCAGCTTAAACCCGGGAATGAACACTGAAGCTTTCTTT
TRBJ2-2 | NA | NA | TRBV6-6 | CASSYSRLNTGELFF | TGTGCCAGCAGTTACTCGAGGCTTAACACCGGGGAGCTGTTTTTT
TRBJ2-7 | NA | TRBD1 | TRBV6-5 | CASRPVGGQLYEQYF | TGTGCCAGCAGGCCGGTAGGGGGACAGCTCTACGAGCAGTACTTC
TRBJ1-6 | NA | NA | TRBV4-1 | CASSQDWRDNSPLHF | TGCGCCAGCAGCCAAGATTGGAGAGATAATTCACCCCTCCACTTT
TRBJ2-7 | NA | TRBD1 | TRBV13 | CASSSSGTGGYEQYF | TGTGCCAGCAGCTCTTCCGGGACAGGGGGCTACGAGCAGTACTTC
TRBJ1-4 | NA | TRBD1 | TRBV6-1 | CASSGRDSWSVEKLFF | TGTGCCAGCAGTGGCCGGGACAGTTGGTCGGTTGAAAAACTGTTTTTT
TRBJ1-2 | NA | NA | TRBV3-1/TRBV3-2 | CASSQGTPGGYTF | TGTGCCAGCAGCCAAGGAACCCCCGGGGGCTACACCTTC
TRBJ1-4 | NA | TRBD1 | TRBV2 | CASSLKLWTGFGVTNEKLFF | TGTGCCAGCAGTTTAAAACTCTGGACAGGGTTCGGAGTGACTAATGAAAAACTGTTTTTT
TRBJ1-6 | NA | TRBD1 | TRBV3-1/TRBV3-2 | CASSQGTGYNSPLHF | TGTGCCAGCAGCCAGGGGACAGGATACAATTCACCCCTCCACTTT
TRBJ1-1 | NA | NA | TRBV7-3 | CASSRGQNTEAFF | TGTGCCAGCAGTCGTGGACAGAACACTGAAGCTTTCTTT
TRBJ2-2 | NA | NA | TRBV29-1 | CSVEGRRNTGELFF | TGCAGCGTTGAGGGCAGAAGGAACACCGGGGAGCTGTTTTTT
TRBJ1-2 | few | TRBD1 | TRBV19 | CASSPEARDRDLRGYTF | TGTGCCAGTAGTCCGGAGGCCCGGGACAGGGATTTGAGAGGCTACACCTTC
TRBJ1-6 | NA | NA | TRBV4-1 | CASSPTVGSYNSPLHF | TGCGCCAGCAGTCCTACAGTAGGCTCGTATAATTCACCCCTCCACTTT
TRBJ1-2 | NA | TRBD1 | TRBV15 | CATSRERVTGRRGYGYTF | TGTGCCACCAGCAGAGAAAGGGTGACAGGGCGTCGAGGCTATGGCTACACCTTC
TRBJ2-2 | NA | TRBD1 | TRBV5-4 | CASSLEQGALTGELFF | TGTGCCAGCAGCTTAGAACAGGGGGCATTGACCGGGGAGCTGTTTTTT
TRBJ2-5 | few | TRBD2 | TRBV5-1 | CASSLGLAGGNQETQYF | TGCGCCAGCAGCTTAGGACTAGCGGGGGGAAACCAAGAGACCCAGTACTTC
TRBJ2-7 | NA | TRBD1 | TRBV5-4 | CASSLGQGNDYEQYF | TGTGCCAGCAGCTTAGGACAGGGGAATGACTACGAGCAGTACTTC
TRBJ2-3 | NA | TRBD2 | TRBV27 | CASSSPLTSGGTTDTQYF | TGTGCCAGCAGTTCTCCCTTGACTAGCGGGGGTACCACAGATACGCAGTATTTT